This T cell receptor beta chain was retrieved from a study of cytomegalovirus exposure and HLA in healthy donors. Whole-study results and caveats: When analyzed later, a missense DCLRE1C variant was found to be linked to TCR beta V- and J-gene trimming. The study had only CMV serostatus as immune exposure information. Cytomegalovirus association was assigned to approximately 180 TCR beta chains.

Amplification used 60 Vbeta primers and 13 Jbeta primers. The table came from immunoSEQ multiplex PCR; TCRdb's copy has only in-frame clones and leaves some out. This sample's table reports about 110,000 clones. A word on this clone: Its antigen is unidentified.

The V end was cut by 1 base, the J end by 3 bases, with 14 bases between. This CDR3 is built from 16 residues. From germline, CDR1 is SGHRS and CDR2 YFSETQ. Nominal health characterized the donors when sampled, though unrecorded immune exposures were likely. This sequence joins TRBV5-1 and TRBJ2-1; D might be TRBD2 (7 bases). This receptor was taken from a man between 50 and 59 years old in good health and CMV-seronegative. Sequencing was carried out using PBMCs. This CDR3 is CASSLSAGAVYNEQFF. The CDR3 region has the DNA TGCGCCAGCAGCTTGTCCGCGGGGGCTGTCTACAATGAGCAGTTCTTC.